This T cell receptor beta chain emerged from a study of blood T cell repertoires in COVID-19. Germline-derived CDR1 and CDR2 are MNHEY and SMNVEV (reference sequence). V dropped 8 bases and J dropped 5; count of bases not matched to a gene: 4. The CDR3 sequence is 13 residues long. The assay was immunoSEQ multiplex PCR, and TCRdb's table has in-frame clones only and misses some. The profile shows approximately 260,000 clones, 75% to 90% of them singletons. The material sequenced was peripheral blood. The sequence was collected from a human donor in a cohort sampled during active COVID-19. This chain joins TRBV27 and TRBJ1-2; 11 nucleotides line up with TRBD1. DNA of the CDR3: TGTGCCAGCGGACAGGGGGCGCAGTATGGCTACACCTTC. Amino acids: CASGQGAQYGYTF.